This T cell receptor beta chain originates from a study of early T cells in non-severe SARS-CoV-2 infection. Across the whole study: Sequencing input comprised bulk RNA from unsorted whole blood; chain pairing was not available.

Of note for this clonotype: Its antigen is unidentified.

Individual cDNA molecules were tagged with unique molecular identifiers. TCRdb called the 5' RACE reads again in MiXCR, with one record for every CDR3 protein. The sample has tens of thousands of distinct CDR3 sequences; 9.5% to 15% are singletons. Findings of the study overall: There was a bias toward anti-spike CD8 responses in VDJdb matching, which missed private and CD4 specificities.

The V gene's germline CDR1 is SQVTM and CDR2 ANQGSEA. This CDR3 is built from 17 residues. V shed 1 base and J shed 0 bases, with 18 bases lying between them. The sequences come from whole blood, collected at baseline. The TCR comes from an adult who was a healthcare worker with PCR-confirmed SARS-CoV-2 infection or an uninfected control (not recorded which). The V and J genes are TRBV29-1 and TRBJ2-5; possible D gene TRBD1, 5 bases. CDR3 in amino acids: CSVEVWGTGSYQETQYF. The CDR3 coding sequence is TGCAGCGTTGAAGTTTGGGGAACAGGCTCGTACCAAGAGACCCAGTACTTC.